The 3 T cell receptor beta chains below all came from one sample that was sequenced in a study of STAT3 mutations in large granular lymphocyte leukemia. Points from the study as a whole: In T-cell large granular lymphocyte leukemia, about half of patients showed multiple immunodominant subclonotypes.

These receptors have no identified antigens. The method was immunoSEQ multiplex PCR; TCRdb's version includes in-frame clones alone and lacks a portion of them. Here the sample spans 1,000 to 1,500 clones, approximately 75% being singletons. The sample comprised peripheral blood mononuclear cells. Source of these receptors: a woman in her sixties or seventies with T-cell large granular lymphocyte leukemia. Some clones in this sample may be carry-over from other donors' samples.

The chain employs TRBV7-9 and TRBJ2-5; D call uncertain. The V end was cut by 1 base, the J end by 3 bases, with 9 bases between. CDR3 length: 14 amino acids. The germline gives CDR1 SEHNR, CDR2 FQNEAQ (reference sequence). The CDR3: CASSLGVDKETQYF. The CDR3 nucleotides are TGTGCCAGCAGCTTAGGTGTGGATAAAGAGACCCAGTACTTC.

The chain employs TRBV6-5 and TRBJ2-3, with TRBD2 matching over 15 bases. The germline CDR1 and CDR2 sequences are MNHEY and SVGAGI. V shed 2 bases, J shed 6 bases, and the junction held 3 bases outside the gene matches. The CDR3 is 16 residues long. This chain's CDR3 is CASSYGTSGGQDTQYF. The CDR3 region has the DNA TGTGCCAGCAGTTACGGGACTAGCGGGGGGCAGGATACGCAGTATTTT.

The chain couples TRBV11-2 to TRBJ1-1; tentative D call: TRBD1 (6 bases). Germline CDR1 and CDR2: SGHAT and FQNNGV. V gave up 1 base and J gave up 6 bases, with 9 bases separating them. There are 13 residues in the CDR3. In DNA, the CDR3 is TGTGCCAGCAGCTTAGGGGGGCCGGCTGAAGCTTTCTTT. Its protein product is CASSLGGPAEAFF.